This T cell receptor (beta chain) is from a study of cytomegalovirus exposure and HLA in healthy donors. Across the study: Among around 400 genotyped donors, around 77% fell in the Caucasian-associated ancestry cluster. General observations from the study: Another analysis was done later, and it associated approximately 15,000 TCR beta sequences with HLA alleles at 0.05 false discovery rate. Certain sequence variants were highly shared and formed a cluster, and this cluster was likely a sequencing artifact.

In regard to this clone: Its antigen is unknown.

The primer mix had 60 Vbeta and 13 Jbeta primers. Study processing details: An analysis that came later counted roughly 87 million unique TCR beta chains, around 12 million shared. Clones were sequenced by immunoSEQ multiplex PCR, and TCRdb holds only the in-frame ones, with some missing. The V and J calls and clone size were taken over from that table, and D and trimming were inferred from the DNA. The table includes roughly 150,000 clones, about 74% detected once. The CDR3 has 15 amino acids. Germline assignment: CDR1 LNHDA and CDR2 SQIVND (reference sequence). The V gene is TRBV19, the J gene TRBJ2-5, with 8 bases matching TRBD2. The J call could be wrong; TRBJ2-7 is a better fit for the DNA end. The clonotype comes from a man aged 35 to 55 in good health and CMV-seropositive. The sequenced sample consisted of PBMCs. The CDR3 DNA reads as TGTGCCAGTAGTAAAAGCGGGAGCCCCTCCTACGAGCAGTACTTC. Encoded protein: CASSKSGSPSYEQYF.